These 21 T cell receptor beta chains were sequenced from one sample in a study of response to subunit inactivated influenza vaccine. MiXCR, applied by TCRdb to the RT-PCR reads, yields one record per CDR3 protein. The sample lists 150,000 to 200,000 distinct CDR3 sequences; around 9.2% were seen once. The specimen was non-naive T cells sorted from PBMCs, collected on the day of vaccination. The receptors stem from a man aged 45-60 years who received an inactivated influenza vaccine.

The sample holds a few counts of this clonotype. This clone may be a read error of a much larger clone one base away. CDR3 sequence: CAGSLGTGEEKLFF. The CDR3 bases are TGTGCCGGCAGCTTAGGCACAGGGGAAGAAAAACTGTTTTTT. The chain is built from TRBV7-9 and TRBJ1-4; TRBD1 agrees at 7 bases. CDR1 and CDR2 from the germline V gene are SEHNR and FQNEAQ (reference sequence). CDR3 size: 14 residues.

The DNA of the CDR3 is TGTGCCACCAGCATCACAACCAGGGGTCCTGGAAACACCATATATTTT. This translates into CATSITTRGPGNTIYF. The chain is built from TRBV15 and TRBJ1-3; TRBD1 might be the D (6 bases). V was pared by 4 bases and J by 2 bases, with 15 bases between. The CDR3 has 16 amino acids. Germline V gene lookup returns CDR1 LNHNV and CDR2 YYDKDF (reference sequence).

The chain carries TRBV7-6 and TRBJ1-1; tentatively, D is TRBD1 (5 bases). The germline V and J ends were trimmed by 8 bases and 5 bases, with 18 bases remaining between them. This CDR3 region has 14 residues. Germline V gene lookup returns CDR1 SGHVS and CDR2 FNYEAQ. The chain's CDR3 is CASARFPEGTEAFF. The CDR3 region has the DNA TGTGCCAGCGCCCGGTTCCCGGAGGGGACTGAAGCTTTCTTT.

This clonotype was observed a handful of times. The J gene is TRBJ2-3, the V gene TRBV10-3; 8 nucleotides line up with TRBD2. This CDR3 region has 16 residues. Germline trimming cut 0 bases from V and 7 bases from J; bases unmatched to any gene: 9. Looked up from germline, CDR1 is ENHRY and CDR2 is SYGVKD. The CDR3 DNA reads as TGTGCCATCAGTGAGTCTACTAGCGGACCCCAGAATACGCAGTATTTT. Protein sequence: CAISESTSGPQNTQYF.

This clonotype was detected a few times. The chain joins TRBV4-2 to TRBJ2-1, with a possible D match to TRBD2 (7 bases). Germline V lookup: CDR1 LGHNA, CDR2 YNFKEQ. This CDR3 has 16 amino acids. V lost 4 bases and J lost 8, with 21 bases in between. CDR3 nucleotide sequence: TGTGCCAGCAGCCCCTTCGGAGGGGGGGCCTCCGATGAGCAGTTCTTC. This sequence encodes CASSPFGGGASDEQFF.

This clonotype has a count of ten or more. This rearrangement joins TRBV6-2 or TRBV6-3 to TRBJ1-3; D is undetermined. The CDR3 has 15 amino acids. In germline, CDR1 is MNHEY, CDR2 SVGEGT. The V end was cut by 2 bases, the J end by 0 bases, with 8 bases between. This chain's CDR3 is CASSYGRSSGNTIYF. The CDR3 DNA follows: TGTGCCAGCAGTTACGGGCGGAGCTCTGGAAACACCATATATTTT.

This clonotype was counted between two and nine times. This chain links TRBV9 with TRBJ2-7, with 9 positions matching TRBD2. This CDR3 region has 16 residues. CDR1 is SGDLS and CDR2 is YYNGEE in the germline V gene. With V trimmed by 0 bases and J by 2 bases, 6 bases remained unmatched. The CDR3 spells CASSVGGSGSPYEQYF. The CDR3 bases are TGTGCCAGCAGCGTAGGTGGTAGCGGGAGTCCCTACGAGCAGTACTTC. The full variable domain, completed using reference TRBV9 and TRBJ2-7, is DSGVTQTPKHLITATGQRVTLRCSPRSGDLSVYWYQQSLDQGLQFLIQYYNGEERAKGNILERFSAQQFPDLHSELNLSSLELGDSALYFCASSVGGSGSPYEQYFGPGTRLTVT.

This chain joins TRBV30 and TRBJ2-7; maybe TRBD1 (6 bases). The V end was cut by 3 bases, the J end by 2 bases, with 14 bases between. Germline-derived CDR1 and CDR2 are GTSNPN and SVGIG (reference sequence). The CDR3 has 14 residues. The CDR3 loop is CAWRGRGGPYEQYF. CDR3 nucleotide sequence: TGTGCCTGGAGGGGGAGAGGGGGACCCTACGAGCAGTACTTC.

This clonotype was counted ten times or more. This sequence joins TRBV28 and TRBJ1-5; a possible D gene is TRBD1 (5 bases). The CDR3 extends over 15 amino acids. V was clipped by 6 bases and J by 0 bases, with 12 bases between them. Germline CDR1 MDHEN, CDR2 SYDVKM. The CDR3 protein is CASSPLGGSNQPQHF. CDR3 nucleotides: TGTGCCAGCAGCCCCCTGGGGGGTAGCAATCAGCCCCAGCATTTT. Supplemented by reference TRBV28 and TRBJ1-5, the full variable domain reads DVKVTQSSRYLVKRTGEKVFLECVQDMDHENMFWYRQDPGLGLRLIYFSYDVKMKEKGDIPEGYSVSREKKERFSLILESASTNQTSMYLCASSPLGGSNQPQHFGDGTRLSIL.

The gene calls are TRBV7-9 and TRBJ2-7; a weak D match, TRBD1 (6 bases). This CDR3 has 13 amino acids. CDR1 and CDR2 from the germline V gene are SEHNR and FQNEAQ (reference sequence). V shed 7 bases and J shed 4 bases, with 14 bases lying between them. In DNA, the CDR3 is TGTGCCAGCACCCGGACAGCAGCTTACGAGCAGTACTTC. It encodes CASTRTAAYEQYF.

The V and J genes are TRBV4-3 and TRBJ2-3; 7 bases line up with TRBD2. With V trimmed by 0 bases and J by 0 bases, 0 bases remained unmatched. The CDR3 extends over 15 amino acids. Per germline, CDR1 LGHNA and CDR2 YSLEER. CDR3 sequence (DNA): TGCGCCAGCAGCCAAGAACTAGCGAGCACAGATACGCAGTATTTT. Encoded protein: CASSQELASTDTQYF.

This clonotype has just a few counts. The CDR3 DNA reads TGTGCCAGCAGCCAAGTCTACGGGGGGAACACAGATACGCAGTATTTT. The encoded protein is CASSQVYGGNTDTQYF. The chain links TRBV3-1 to TRBJ2-3, with 7 bases lining up with TRBD2. J was trimmed by 2 bases and V by 1 base; bases with no gene match: 6. From germline, CDR1 is LGHDT and CDR2 YNNKEL (reference sequence). The CDR3 runs to 16 residues.

The CDR3 DNA is TGTGCCAGCAGCCCGGACGTCAGAGACAATGAGCAGTTCTTC. Amino acids: CASSPDVRDNEQFF. V usage is TRBV4-2 and J usage is TRBJ2-1; D ambiguous. Deletions cut 4 bases from V and 5 bases from J, with 12 bases between. CDR1 is LGHNA and CDR2 is YNFKEQ in the germline V gene. The CDR3 is 14 amino acids.

This clonotype was detected ten times or more. V and J are TRBV4-3 and TRBJ2-3; D is possibly TRBD2 (6 bases). The CDR3 is made up of 15 amino acids. Trimming took 0 bases from V and 5 from J, leaving 12 bases between them. The germline V gene has CDR1 LGHNA and CDR2 YSLEER. CDR3 in DNA: TGCGCCAGCAGCCAAGAAAGGGCCGGGGGAGATACGCAGTATTTT. It encodes CASSQERAGGDTQYF.

V is TRBV25-1 and J is TRBJ2-1; 8 nucleotides agree with TRBD2. Trimming removed 7 bases from V and 1 base from J; junction bases left unmatched: 3. CDR1 and CDR2 from the germline V gene are MGHDK and SYGVNS. The CDR3 totals 14 residues. CDR3 DNA: TGTGCCAGCACTATAGCGGGATCCTACAATGAGCAGTTCTTC. As protein: CASTIAGSYNEQFF.

The chain couples TRBV6-2 or TRBV6-3 to TRBJ2-7; unclear D gene. Germline V lookup: CDR1 MNHEY, CDR2 SVGEGT. The germline V and J ends were trimmed by 0 bases and 3 bases, with 12 bases remaining between them. The CDR3 sequence is 15 residues long. CDR3 residues: CASSYSELGYYEQYF. CDR3 in DNA: TGTGCCAGCAGTTACTCGGAACTGGGATACTACGAGCAGTACTTC.

This clonotype was picked up many times. The J gene is TRBJ2-4, the V gene TRBV28; TRBD2 might be the D (6 bases). Trimming removed 3 bases from V and 0 bases from J, with 15 bases in between. CDR3 length equals 17 residues. The germline V gene has CDR1 MDHEN and CDR2 SYDVKM. This CDR3 reads CASSFGPGDVAKNIQYF. The DNA for the CDR3 is TGTGCCAGCAGTTTTGGCCCGGGAGATGTAGCCAAAAACATTCAGTACTTC.

The chain employs TRBV5-1 and TRBJ2-5; 7 positions agree with TRBD2. The V gene's germline CDR1 is SGHRS and CDR2 YFSETQ. With V trimmed by 0 bases and J by 1 base, 3 bases remained unmatched. This CDR3 spans 15 amino acids. CDR3 in amino acids: CASSLVRGSQETQYF. CDR3 nucleotide sequence: TGCGCCAGCAGCTTGGTGCGGGGGAGCCAAGAGACCCAGTACTTC. The full variable domain, its missing parts supplied by reference TRBV5-1 and TRBJ2-5, is KAGVTQTPRYLIKTRGQQVTLSCSPISGHRSVSWYQQTPGQGLQFLFEYFSETQRNKGNFPGRFSGRQFSNSRSEMNVSTLELGDSALYLCASSLVRGSQETQYFGPGTRLLVL.

This clonotype was counted ten times or more. V gene TRBV5-5 combines with J gene TRBJ2-5; D is perhaps TRBD1 (5 bases). Trimming took 4 bases from V and 9 from J, leaving 19 bases between them. Germline V lookup: CDR1 SGHKS, CDR2 YYEKEE (reference sequence). This CDR3 region has 14 residues. Here the CDR3 reads CASSTDGHLVSQYF. For the CDR3, the DNA is TGTGCCAGCAGCACCGACGGACACCTGGTTTCCCAGTACTTC.

This clonotype was counted only a few times. V gene TRBV12-3 or TRBV12-4 combines with J gene TRBJ2-1; 13 nucleotides agree with TRBD2. J gave up 11 bases and V 5 bases, and 6 bases lay outside the gene matches. The CDR3 totals 14 residues. The CDR3 spells CASSPGGLAGQQFF. The CDR3 DNA is TGTGCCAGCAGTCCGGGGGGACTAGCGGGGCAGCAGTTCTTC.

The J gene is TRBJ2-2, the V gene TRBV20-1, with a weak D call TRBD2 (6 bases). The CDR3 contains 15 residues. Deletions cut 5 bases from V and 1 base from J, with 14 bases between. CDR1 DFQATT and CDR2 SNEGSKA come from the germline V gene (reference sequence). The CDR3 nucleotides are TGCAGTGCTCCCAGCGGGCGCCTGAACACCGGGGAGCTGTTTTTT. It yields the protein CSAPSGRLNTGELFF.